Below, 10 T cell receptor beta chains from the same sample are listed, as sequenced in a study of neoadjuvant anti-PD-1 for oral cavity cancer. The time point: after neoadjuvant nivolumab, at surgical resection. Assay: immunoSEQ multiplex PCR; the TCRdb copy retains only in-frame clones and omits some. The table lists 63,000 or so clones, less than 90% of them singletons. The sequencing used PBMCs, collected after nivolumab (anti-PD-1) treatment. The receptors come from a person between 40 and 79 years old with oral cavity squamous cell carcinoma.

This rearrangement joins TRBV7-9 to TRBJ1-1, with D tentatively TRBD1 (5 bases). V lost 1 base, J lost 5 bases, and 11 bases lay in between. From germline, CDR1 is SEHNR and CDR2 FQNEAQ (reference sequence). This CDR3 is 14 amino acids long. The CDR3: CASSLVQGGTEAFF. CDR3 coding DNA: TGTGCCAGCAGCTTAGTGCAGGGTGGTACTGAAGCTTTCTTT.

This clone was seen a handful of times. The gene calls are TRBV10-3 and TRBJ2-3; TRBD1 aligns across 9 bases. The CDR3 has 14 amino acids. The V gene end was trimmed by 4 bases and the J gene end by 3 bases; junction bases not matched to a gene: 2. In germline, CDR1 is ENHRY, CDR2 SYGVKD. The CDR3 loop is CAISGGQGTDTQYF. DNA for the CDR3: TGTGCCATCAGTGGGGGACAGGGAACAGATACGCAGTATTTT.

The rearrangement joins TRBV2 to TRBJ2-1, with D unclear. V lost 7 bases and J 5 bases, leaving 6 bases between the germline ends. CDR1 and CDR2 (germline): SNHLY, FYNNEI. The length of the CDR3 is 11 residues. This CDR3 reads CASKLNNEQFF. The CDR3 DNA reads TGTGCCAGCAAACTCAACAATGAGCAGTTCTTC.

This clone was detected only a few times. The V and J genes are TRBV2 and TRBJ1-1; D not certain. The CDR3 covers 14 residues. Germline assignment: CDR1 SNHLY and CDR2 FYNNEI. V dropped 1 base and J dropped 12 bases, with 18 bases sitting between them. The CDR3 sequence is CASSEGAYVLGTFF. The CDR3 DNA reads as TGTGCCAGCAGTGAAGGAGCATACGTTCTAGGGACTTTCTTT.

The rearrangement joins TRBV30 to TRBJ1-4; D gene unclear. The CDR3 covers 15 residues. In germline, CDR1 is GTSNPN, CDR2 SVGIG (reference sequence). V was clipped by 3 bases and J by 8 bases, with 19 bases between them. CDR3 in amino acids: CAWRRDRVNGEKLFF. The CDR3 bases are TGTGCCTGGAGGAGGGATAGGGTGAACGGCGAAAAACTGTTTTTT. The entire variable domain, with the rest obtained from reference TRBV30 and TRBJ1-4, is as follows: SQTIHQWPATLVQPVGSPLSLECTVEGTSNPNLYWYRQAAGRGLQLLFYSVGIGQISSEVPQNLSASRPQDRQFILSSKKLLLSDSGFYLCAWRRDRVNGEKLFFGSGTQLSVL.

This clone was detected once. The genes are TRBV2 and TRBJ2-1, with 13 bases fitting TRBD2. The CDR3 length is 17 residues. With 6 bases clipped from V and 3 bases from J, the junction kept 8 bases outside the gene matches. Per the germline V gene, CDR1 is SNHLY and CDR2 is FYNNEI. As DNA, the CDR3 is TGTGCCAGCAGCCGGACTAGCGGGAGTTTGGTCTACAATGAGCAGTTCTTC. Amino acid sequence: CASSRTSGSLVYNEQFF.

The rearrangement joins TRBV10-2 to TRBJ2-5; 9 nucleotides line up with TRBD2. The V segment lost 3 bases and the J segment 5 bases; nucleotides outside the gene matches: 10. Germline loops: CDR1 WSHSY, CDR2 SAAADI. This CDR3 region has 16 residues. CDR3 bases: TGCGCCAGCAGTGACCCTAGCGGGATAATGGGGGAGACCCAGTACTTC. Its protein product is CASSDPSGIMGETQYF.

V gene TRBV5-6 combines with J gene TRBJ2-1, with TRBD2 matching over 8 bases. Germline V gives CDR1 SGHDT, CDR2 YYEEEE. The CDR3 has 15 residues. J was trimmed by 2 bases and V by 4 bases; bases with no gene match: 5. The DNA of the CDR3 is TGTGCCAGCAGCAACGGGAGGGGAGCCTACAATGAGCAGTTCTTC. It encodes CASSNGRGAYNEQFF.

Here the CDR3 reads CASREGGGGYEQYF. In DNA form, the CDR3 reads TGTGCCAGCAGAGAGGGAGGGGGCGGCTACGAGCAGTACTTC. The V gene is TRBV6-1, the J gene TRBJ2-7; perhaps D is TRBD1 or TRBD2 (7 bases each). Germline assignment: CDR1 MNHNS and CDR2 SASEGT. This CDR3 comprises 14 residues. V was trimmed by 6 bases and J by 3 bases, leaving 15 bases between them.

This chain links TRBV9 with TRBJ1-2; TRBD1 matches at 9 bases. The CDR3 has 16 residues. Germline CDR1 reads SGDLS; CDR2 reads YYNGEE. The trim removed 0 bases at V and 8 bases at J, leaving 11 bases unmatched. The CDR3, as DNA: TGTGCCAGCAGCGTAGCTGCGGGACAGGGTTGGAAGGGCTACACCTTC. Residues: CASSVAAGQGWKGYTF.